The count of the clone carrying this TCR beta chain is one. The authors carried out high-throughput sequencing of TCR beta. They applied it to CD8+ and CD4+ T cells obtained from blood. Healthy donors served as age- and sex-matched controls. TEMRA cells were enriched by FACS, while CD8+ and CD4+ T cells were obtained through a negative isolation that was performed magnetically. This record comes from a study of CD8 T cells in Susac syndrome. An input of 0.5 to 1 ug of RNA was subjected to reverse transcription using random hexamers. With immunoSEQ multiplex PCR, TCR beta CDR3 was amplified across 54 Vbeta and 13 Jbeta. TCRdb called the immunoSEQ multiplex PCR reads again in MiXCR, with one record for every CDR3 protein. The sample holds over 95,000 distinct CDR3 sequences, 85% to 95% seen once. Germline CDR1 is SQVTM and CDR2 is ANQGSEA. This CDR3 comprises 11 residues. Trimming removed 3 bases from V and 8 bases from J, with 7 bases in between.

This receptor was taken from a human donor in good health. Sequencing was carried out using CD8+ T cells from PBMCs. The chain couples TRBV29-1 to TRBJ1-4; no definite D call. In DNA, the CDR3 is TGCAGCGTTGAGGATCTAGAAAAACTGTTTTTT. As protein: CSVEDLEKLFF.